These 31 T cell receptor beta chains share one sample of origin, sequenced in a study of T cell changes during pregnancy in multiple sclerosis. Produced via immunoSEQ multiplex PCR; TCRdb's table is partial and in-frame only. Of tens of thousands of clones in the sample, about nine tenths were seen once. The sample here was peripheral blood, taken in the third trimester of pregnancy. These receptors were obtained from a female donor in good health, enrolled as a control in a pregnancy study.

V gene TRBV2 combines with J gene TRBJ2-6, with 8 positions matching TRBD2. J lost 1 base, V lost 7 bases, and 18 bases had no gene match. CDR1 and CDR2 from the germline V gene are SNHLY and FYNNEI. The CDR3 sequence is 20 residues long. The CDR3 protein is CASILTGWASGGSGANVLTF. In DNA form, the CDR3 reads TGTGCCAGCATCTTGACAGGATGGGCCTCGGGAGGGTCTGGGGCCAACGTCCTGACTTTC.

The chain has TRBV28 and TRBJ2-1; 13 positions agree with TRBD2. Germline V CDR1 and CDR2: MDHEN, SYDVKM. The trim removed 5 bases at V and 8 bases at J, leaving 6 bases unmatched. This CDR3 comprises 15 residues. The CDR3 reads CASSPTSGRAYEQFF. CDR3 coding DNA: TGTGCCAGCAGTCCCACTAGCGGGAGGGCATATGAGCAGTTCTTC.

V and J are TRBV5-6 and TRBJ2-3; no clear D. Germline CDR1 is SGHDT and CDR2 is YYEEEE. Deletions cut 4 bases from V and 2 bases from J, with 14 bases between. The CDR3 has 15 residues. CDR3 sequence (DNA): TGTGCCAGCAGCGGATTCCTGACATACACAGATACGCAGTATTTT. Translation: CASSGFLTYTDTQYF. The entire variable domain, with the rest obtained from reference TRBV5-6 and TRBJ2-3, is as follows: DAGVTQSPTHLIKTRGQQVTLRCSPKSGHDTVSWYQQALGQGPQFIFQYYEEEERQRGNFPDRFSGHQFPNYSSELNVNALLLGDSALYLCASSGFLTYTDTQYFGPGTRLTVL.

The chain carries TRBV5-4 and TRBJ1-2; D is ambiguous. Trimming cost V 0 bases and J 4 bases, with 10 bases left between them. The germline CDR1 and CDR2 sequences are SGHNT and YYREEE (reference sequence). This CDR3 contains 14 residues. DNA of the CDR3: TGTGCCAGCAGCTTGGGACGGGAAACCTATGGCTACACCTTC. This gives the protein CASSLGRETYGYTF.

The chain couples TRBV27 to TRBJ2-6; TRBD1 matches at 8 bases. The germline V gene has CDR1 MNHEY and CDR2 SMNVEV (reference sequence). Germline trimming cut 0 bases from V and 1 base from J; bases unmatched to any gene: 8. There are 19 residues in the CDR3. CDR3 coding DNA: TGTGCCAGCAGTTTATCAGAGGACAGGGATTTTTCTGGGGCCAACGTCCTGACTTTC. Residues: CASSLSEDRDFSGANVLTF. The full variable domain, its missing parts supplied by reference TRBV27 and TRBJ2-6, is EAQVTQNPRYLITVTGKKLTVTCSQNMNHEYMSWYRQDPGLGLRQIYYSMNVEVTDKGDVPEGYKVSRKEKRNFPLILESPSPNQTSLYFCASSLSEDRDFSGANVLTFGAGSRLTVL.

The V and J genes are TRBV29-1 and TRBJ1-2; 9 nucleotides agree with TRBD1. The germline gives CDR1 SQVTM, CDR2 ANQGSEA. Germline trimming cut 2 bases from V and 8 bases from J; bases unmatched to any gene: 9. CDR3 length equals 14 residues. CDR3 sequence (DNA): TGCAGCGTTGAACTAACAGGGGGCGCGGGAGGCTACACCTTC. It translates to CSVELTGGAGGYTF.

This rearrangement joins TRBV6-1 to TRBJ1-3; D uncertain. Germline CDR1 is MNHNS and CDR2 is SASEGT. The CDR3 loop spans 14 amino acids. Trimming pared 4 bases from V and 4 bases from J, leaving 11 bases between. The CDR3 DNA sequence: TGTGCCAGCAGTGCCCGAGAACAGGGAAACACCATATATTTT. This codes for CASSAREQGNTIYF.

The V and J genes are TRBV7-9 and TRBJ2-3; 9 nucleotides align to TRBD2. The CDR3 is 17 residues long. J gave up 0 bases and V 5 bases, and 9 bases lay outside the gene matches. The germline CDR1 and CDR2 sequences are SEHNR and FQNEAQ (reference sequence). The CDR3 DNA reads as TGTGCCAGCAGCCCTGGGGCGGGAGGGGCTAGCACAGATACGCAGTATTTT. It encodes CASSPGAGGASTDTQYF. The complete variable domain, with remaining parts taken from reference TRBV7-9 and TRBJ2-3, reads DTGVSQNPRHKITKRGQNVTFRCDPISEHNRLYWYRQTLGQGPEFLTYFQNEAQLEKSRLLSDRFSAERPKGSFSTLEIQRTEQGDSAMYLCASSPGAGGASTDTQYFGPGTRLTVL.

The chain has TRBV6-5 and TRBJ1-1; D possibly corresponds to TRBD1 (5 bases). This CDR3 is 13 amino acids long. From germline, CDR1 is MNHEY and CDR2 SVGAGI. Deletions cut 2 bases from V and 7 bases from J, with 11 bases between. The CDR3 bases are TGTGCCAGCAGTTACCCAGGGAAGTTTGAAGCTTTCTTT. Translated, it gives CASSYPGKFEAFF.

CDR3 sequence (DNA): TGCGCCAGCAGCCAAGCGGGGGACGAGCAGTACTTC. Residues: CASSQAGDEQYF. This sequence joins TRBV4-1 and TRBJ2-7; a possible D gene is TRBD2 (6 bases). Germline CDR1 and CDR2: MGHRA and YSYEKL. The CDR3 loop spans 12 amino acids. Trimming shortened V by 1 base and J by 5 bases, and 6 bases separated the two germline ends.

The chain employs TRBV27 and TRBJ2-7, with D perhaps matching TRBD1 (6 bases). The germline CDR1 and CDR2 sequences are MNHEY and SMNVEV (reference sequence). The CDR3 is 14 amino acids. V lost 6 bases to trimming and J lost 0 bases, with 12 bases between them. The CDR3 DNA sequence: TGTGCCAGCAGATCCCGGGACAACTCCTACGAGCAGTACTTC. Encoded protein: CASRSRDNSYEQYF.

The V call is TRBV5-4, the J call TRBJ1-2; D is unclear. Germline lookup yields CDR1 SGHNT and CDR2 YYREEE (reference sequence). Trimming stripped 0 bases from V and 0 bases from J, with 9 bases between. This CDR3 has 15 residues. The CDR3 sequence is CASSLGAAANYGYTF. The CDR3 DNA reads as TGTGCCAGCAGCTTGGGGGCAGCAGCTAACTATGGCTACACCTTC.

This clone was seen only once. This chain joins TRBV9 and TRBJ2-5; D perhaps matches TRBD2 (7 bases). V was trimmed by 0 bases and J by 4 bases, leaving 19 bases between them. The CDR3 has 17 residues. The germline V gene encodes CDR1 SGDLS and CDR2 YYNGEE. The CDR3 sequence: CASSVGASRGALETQYF. The CDR3 DNA is TGTGCCAGCAGCGTAGGGGCGAGTCGGGGGGCTTTAGAGACCCAGTACTTC.

The chain has TRBV7-9 and TRBJ1-1; weak D call: TRBD1 (6 bases). CDR3 size: 12 residues. The germline V gene encodes CDR1 SEHNR and CDR2 FQNEAQ (reference sequence). Deletions cut 5 bases from V and 10 bases from J, with 14 bases between. The CDR3 bases are TGTGCCAGCAGCGACCAGAGGACAGCAGCTTTCTTT. Translation: CASSDQRTAAFF.

V gene TRBV19 combines with J gene TRBJ1-4, with a tentative D call TRBD1 (5 bases). Germline CDR1 is LNHDA and CDR2 is SQIVND (reference sequence). The CDR3 has 15 amino acids. Trimming removed 4 bases at V and 3 bases at J, with 12 bases between. The CDR3 reads CASSTRQTSNEKLFF. For the CDR3, the DNA is TGTGCCAGTAGTACCCGACAGACATCTAATGAAAAACTGTTTTTT.

V and J are TRBV5-6 and TRBJ1-4; D might be TRBD1 (6 bases). Trimming left V 1 base short and J 7 bases short, with 11 bases between. The CDR3 sequence is 14 residues long. Germline V lookup: CDR1 SGHDT, CDR2 YYEEEE. The chain's CDR3 is CASSLRGAGEKLFF. Written as DNA, the CDR3 is TGTGCCAGCAGCTTGCGGGGGGCAGGTGAAAAACTGTTTTTT.

V gene TRBV7-6 combines with J gene TRBJ1-4; 9 bases match TRBD1. The J segment lost 8 bases and the V segment lost 4 bases, leaving 5 bases of the junction unmatched. The CDR3 sequence is 14 residues long. CDR1 and CDR2 (germline): SGHVS, FNYEAQ. The CDR3 region has the DNA TGTGCCAGCAGCTCCGGGACAGGGTTAGAAAAACTGTTTTTT. Encoded protein: CASSSGTGLEKLFF.

The chain employs TRBV25-1 and TRBJ2-2, with 9 bases aligning to TRBD2. Per germline, CDR1 MGHDK and CDR2 SYGVNS. The trim removed 6 bases at V and 4 bases at J, leaving 12 bases unmatched. This CDR3 region has 17 residues. CDR3: CASRGASGTGGTGELFF. The CDR3, as DNA: TGTGCCAGCAGGGGAGCTAGCGGGACCGGAGGCACCGGGGAGCTGTTTTTT.

The CDR3 region has the DNA TGTGCCAGCAGCGATGGGCCCGGGGGAGTCGGTTCACCCCTCCACTTT. Its translation is CASSDGPGGVGSPLHF. The V gene is TRBV9, the J gene TRBJ1-6; the D gene is possibly TRBD1 (5 bases). The germline V and J ends were trimmed by 3 bases and 9 bases, with 19 bases remaining between them. The CDR3 runs 16 residues. Germline CDR1 reads SGDLS; CDR2 reads YYNGEE.

The chain has TRBV28 and TRBJ1-1; D is perhaps TRBD1 (6 bases). Germline CDR1 is MDHEN and CDR2 is SYDVKM. Deletions cut 2 bases from V and 6 bases from J, with 19 bases between. The CDR3 runs to 16 residues. The CDR3 protein is CASSLQGRGRGAEAFF. The CDR3 DNA follows: TGTGCCAGCAGTTTACAGGGCAGGGGTCGGGGGGCTGAAGCTTTCTTT.

V and J are TRBV6-4 and TRBJ1-1; tentatively, D is TRBD1 (6 bases). The CDR3 has 14 residues. Trimming took 0 bases from V and 4 from J, leaving 9 bases between them. Germline loops: CDR1 MRHNA, CDR2 SNTAGT. The CDR3 bases are TGTGCCAGCAGTGACTCCTCAGGGGCCACTGAAGCTTTCTTT. Residues: CASSDSSGATEAFF.

This chain uses TRBV6-5 with TRBJ2-7; the D is unclear. CDR1 and CDR2 (germline): MNHEY, SVGAGI. V was shortened by 7 bases and J by 3 bases, with 10 bases between the two germline ends. The CDR3 is 12 residues long. CDR3 loop: CASTSLRYEQYF. In DNA, the CDR3 is TGTGCCAGCACCTCCCTTCGCTACGAGCAGTACTTC.

This clone was picked up one time. This chain joins TRBV28 and TRBJ2-3; 9 bases are a match to TRBD2. The ends lost 4 bases at V and 4 bases at J; junction bases unmatched: 6. Germline V gene data show CDR1 as MDHEN and CDR2 as SYDVKM. This CDR3 spans 15 amino acids. CDR3 sequence (DNA): TGTGCCAGCAGTTCCAGCGGGAGGAGCGCAGATACGCAGTATTTT. Translation: CASSSSGRSADTQYF.

This chain uses TRBV7-2 with TRBJ1-1; D may be TRBD1 (6 bases). Trimming took 4 bases from V and 4 from J, leaving 19 bases between them. There are 16 residues in the CDR3. Germline V gene data show CDR1 as SGHTA and CDR2 as FQGNSA. The CDR3 is CASSSTLGGGLTEAFF. The CDR3 bases are TGTGCCAGCAGCTCTACGCTAGGGGGGGGCCTCACTGAAGCTTTCTTT.

CDR3 sequence (DNA): TGTGCCAGCAGTTTAGCGGGAGAAGGGTACAATGAGCAGTTCTTC. Protein sequence: CASSLAGEGYNEQFF. This rearrangement joins TRBV28 to TRBJ2-1; 7 positions agree with TRBD2. V dropped 2 bases and J dropped 4; count of bases not matched to a gene: 5. This CDR3 contains 15 residues. In germline, CDR1 is MDHEN, CDR2 SYDVKM.

The V gene is TRBV4-1, the J gene TRBJ1-2; D possibly corresponds to TRBD1 (5 bases). Trimming cost V 4 bases and J 8 bases, with 17 bases left between them. Germline V gene sequence: CDR1 MGHRA, CDR2 YSYEKL. This CDR3 contains 14 residues. The CDR3 sequence: CASSPLGARYGYTF. Here the CDR3 DNA reads TGCGCCAGCAGCCCCCTTGGGGCACGGTACGGCTACACCTTC.

V is TRBV6-5 and J is TRBJ2-7; TRBD1 matches 10 bases. The CDR3 covers 14 residues. V dropped 5 bases and J dropped 5; count of bases not matched to a gene: 6. From germline, CDR1 is MNHEY and CDR2 SVGAGI. This CDR3 reads CASSPGTGVDEQYF. Written as DNA, the CDR3 is TGTGCCAGCAGTCCCGGGACAGGGGTGGACGAGCAGTACTTC.

This sequence joins TRBV25-1 and TRBJ2-7, with 11 bases that match TRBD1. The V gene end was trimmed by 8 bases and the J gene end by 6 bases; junction bases not matched to a gene: 0. This CDR3 is 11 amino acids long. CDR1 and CDR2 from the germline V gene are MGHDK and SYGVNS. Written as DNA, the CDR3 is TGTGCCAGCGGGACAGGGGGCGAGCAGTACTTC. Protein product: CASGTGGEQYF.

The chain recombines TRBV7-9 with TRBJ2-5; D unclear. This CDR3 spans 15 amino acids. Germline V lookup: CDR1 SEHNR, CDR2 FQNEAQ (reference sequence). V shed 5 bases and J shed 2 bases, with 15 bases lying between them. The CDR3 spells CASSPGRMRQETQYF. CDR3 DNA: TGTGCCAGCAGCCCCGGCCGGATGAGGCAAGAGACCCAGTACTTC.

V and J are TRBV18 and TRBJ2-7, with 10 bases lining up with TRBD2. V shed 5 bases and J 0 bases; nucleotides not matched to a gene: 7. This CDR3 is built from 16 residues. CDR1 KGHSH and CDR2 LQKENI come from the germline V gene. The CDR3, as DNA: TGTGCCAGCTCATTCGAACTAGCGGGGCTCTCCTACGAGCAGTACTTC. Translation gives CASSFELAGLSYEQYF.

V and J are TRBV7-9 and TRBJ2-1; 7 bases match TRBD2. Germline loops: CDR1 SEHNR, CDR2 FQNEAQ (reference sequence). V lost 1 base to trimming and J lost 6 bases; unmatched junction nucleotides: 3. The CDR3 is made up of 14 amino acids. The CDR3 DNA follows: TGTGCCAGCAGCTTAGGAGGCGGGGGCAATGAGCAGTTCTTC. It codes for CASSLGGGGNEQFF.